This TCR beta chain was retrieved from a study of beta chain features in type 1 diabetes. Comments on this clone: What it binds is unknown.

V was pared by 0 bases and J by 4 bases, with 12 bases between. The CDR3 has 15 amino acids. CDR1 and CDR2 from the germline V gene are MNHNS and SASEGT. Sequenced material consisted of expressed TCRB transcripts (all of the isolated RNA was reverse transcribed). Sequencing of naive, central memory and regulatory T cell samples gave an average of about 3.57 million reads. Assay used: immunoSEQ multiplex PCR; TCRdb lists only in-frame clones, some missing. Found here are 600,000 to 700,000 clones, roughly an eighth of them singletons; the top ten hold 0.022%. Study findings and constraints: Relative to healthy donors, patients appeared to have naive, central memory and Treg TCRB repertoires that were more similar. A pattern of fewer insertions and more deletions at VDJ junctions was seen in type 1 diabetes patients. With patients and controls alike, PCR might favor shorter templates to an equal degree. There was a moderate but significant shortening of TCRB CDR3s in all four CD4+ subsets of Type 1 diabetes patients.

The receptor's source is a man younger than 35 with type 1 diabetes. The rearrangement joins TRBV6-1 to TRBJ1-2; D ambiguous. The sequenced sample consisted of naive CD4+ T cells from blood. For the CDR3, the DNA is TGTGCCAGCAGTGAAGCGGCATCGGCGGGCTATGGCTACACCTTC. It yields the protein CASSEAASAGYGYTF.